This TCR beta chain is from a study of CD8 T cells in ankylosing spondylitis. This clonotype was counted at least ten times. No antigen is known for it. Findings of the study overall: The clones that were linked to disease were reported to be significantly enriched in matched synovial fluid samples from ankylosing spondylitis patients.

TCRdb re-called the 5' RACE reads through MiXCR, storing one row per CDR3 protein. This table has some 130,000 distinct CDR3 sequences, around 7.9% appearing once. V was clipped by 4 bases and J by 0 bases; unmatched bases: 5. In germline, CDR1 is MGHRA, CDR2 YSYEKL. CDR3 length: 16 amino acids. The specimen sequenced was blood, either unsorted or a sorted T cell fraction (not recorded which). This receptor was taken from a female donor with ankylosing spondylitis or in good health (not recorded which). The V and J genes are TRBV4-1 and TRBJ2-2; TRBD1 matches 7 bases. The CDR3: CASSPRTGSNTGELFF. DNA of the CDR3: TGCGCCAGCAGCCCGCGGACAGGCTCGAACACCGGGGAGCTGTTTTTT.